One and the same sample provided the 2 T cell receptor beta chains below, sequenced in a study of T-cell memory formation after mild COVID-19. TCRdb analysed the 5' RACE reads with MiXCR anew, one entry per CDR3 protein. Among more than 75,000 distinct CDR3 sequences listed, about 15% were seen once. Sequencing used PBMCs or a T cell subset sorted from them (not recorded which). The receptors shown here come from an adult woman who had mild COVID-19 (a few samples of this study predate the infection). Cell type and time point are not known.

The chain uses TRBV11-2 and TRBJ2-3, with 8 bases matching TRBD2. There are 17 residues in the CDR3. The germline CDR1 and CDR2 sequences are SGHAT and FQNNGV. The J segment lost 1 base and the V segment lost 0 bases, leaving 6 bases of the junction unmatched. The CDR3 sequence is CASSLDVWRGGTDTQYF. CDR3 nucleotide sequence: TGTGCCAGCAGCTTAGACGTATGGCGGGGGGGCACAGATACGCAGTATTTT.

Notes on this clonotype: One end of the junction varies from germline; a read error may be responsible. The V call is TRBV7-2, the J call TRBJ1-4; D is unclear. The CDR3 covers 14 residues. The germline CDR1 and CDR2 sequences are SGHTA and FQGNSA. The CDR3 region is CASSLASREEKLFF. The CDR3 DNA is TGTGCCAGCAGCCTAGCCTCCCGGGAGGAAAAACTGTTTTTT.